Following are 24 T cell receptor beta chains from one sample sequenced in a study of CD8 T cells in ankylosing spondylitis. The study, taken as a whole, reports: A TCR beta motif of several highly homologous variants seemed to mark ankylosing spondylitis blood.

TCRdb re-called the 5' RACE reads through MiXCR, storing one row per CDR3 protein. The profile covers approximately 520,000 distinct CDR3 sequences, with about 5.7% appearing a single time and approximately 3.5% taken by the ten largest. The antigens for these receptors are not known. The sample taken for sequencing was blood, either unsorted or a sorted T cell fraction (not recorded which). These receptors originate from a male donor with ankylosing spondylitis.

This clonotype was detected ten times or more. The V and J genes are TRBV11-2 and TRBJ1-2; a weak D match, TRBD1 (5 bases). The germline gives CDR1 SGHAT, CDR2 FQNNGV. V was pared by 4 bases and J by 4 bases, with 10 bases between. The length of the CDR3 is 13 residues. CDR3 in DNA: TGTGCCAGCAGCTGGACCCAGGGCTATGGCTACACCTTC. This translates into CASSWTQGYGYTF.

This clonotype was seen at least ten times. This sequence joins TRBV4-3 and TRBJ2-7; 9 bases are a match to TRBD1. The trim removed 4 bases at V and 0 bases at J, leaving 4 bases unmatched. Per the germline V gene, CDR1 is LGHNA and CDR2 is YSLEER. This CDR3 comprises 15 residues. CDR3 residues: CASSPRQGVSYEQYF. The CDR3 nucleotides are TGCGCCAGCAGCCCACGACAGGGGGTCTCCTACGAGCAGTACTTC.

This clonotype appeared many times. CDR3 DNA: TGTGCCAGCAGCTTGCCCCCGACAGGGGCGTACCAAGAGACCCAGTACTTC. Its protein product is CASSLPPTGAYQETQYF. V usage is TRBV7-9 and J usage is TRBJ2-5, with 8 bases matching TRBD1. The CDR3 runs 17 residues. CDR1 and CDR2 from the germline V gene are SEHNR and FQNEAQ (reference sequence). V was pared by 3 bases and J by 0 bases, with 9 bases of the junction left unmatched.

This clonotype was counted at least ten times. V usage is TRBV7-9 and J usage is TRBJ1-1; tentative D call: TRBD1 (6 bases). The CDR3 totals 14 residues. V lost 4 bases and J 1 base, leaving 10 bases between the germline ends. Germline assignment: CDR1 SEHNR and CDR2 FQNEAQ (reference sequence). CDR3 sequence (DNA): TGTGCCAGCAGCTGGGGGCCGGCGAACACTGAAGCTTTCTTT. Its protein product is CASSWGPANTEAFF.

This clonotype has a count of ten or more. This rearrangement joins TRBV5-1 to TRBJ2-2; D is possibly TRBD1 or TRBD2 (5 bases each). CDR1 SGHRS and CDR2 YFSETQ come from the germline V gene. CDR3 length: 15 residues. Trimming removed 5 bases from V and 6 bases from J, with 17 bases in between. CDR3 in amino acids: CASRTGTRMAGELFF. The CDR3 nucleotides are TGCGCCAGCAGAACCGGGACCCGTATGGCCGGGGAGCTGTTTTTT.

This clonotype was recorded at least ten times. The rearrangement joins TRBV6-5 to TRBJ1-5; 8 nucleotides match TRBD1. From germline, CDR1 is MNHEY and CDR2 SVGAGI. The CDR3 is made up of 13 amino acids. V shed 5 bases and J 4 bases; nucleotides not matched to a gene: 1. CDR3 DNA: TGTGCCAGCAGTAACAGGGGGAATCAGCCCCAGCATTTT. As protein: CASSNRGNQPQHF.

This clonotype was counted between two and nine times. This chain joins TRBV20-1 and TRBJ1-1; 8 bases agree with TRBD1. Germline V CDR1 and CDR2: DFQATT, SNEGSKA (reference sequence). The CDR3 consists of 17 residues. V shed 0 bases, J shed 0 bases, and the junction held 9 bases outside the gene matches. The CDR3 sequence is CSARDQGARIMNTEAFF. The CDR3 coding sequence is TGCAGTGCTAGAGATCAGGGGGCACGGATCATGAACACTGAAGCTTTCTTT.

This clonotype was seen repeatedly, ten times or more. This sequence joins TRBV10-3 and TRBJ2-1, with TRBD1 as a possible D gene (6 bases). This CDR3 is 11 amino acids long. V lost 8 bases and J 11 bases, leaving 13 bases between the germline ends. Per germline, CDR1 ENHRY and CDR2 SYGVKD. The CDR3 region has the DNA TGTGCCATCGGAGAGGGGGTCCAGCAGTTCTTC. This translates into CAIGEGVQQFF.

This clonotype occurred a few times. The rearrangement links TRBV20-1 to TRBJ1-1; 9 bases fit TRBD1. Trimming cost V 6 bases and J 5 bases; bases outside gene matches: 19. Germline CDR1 and CDR2: DFQATT and SNEGSKA (reference sequence). The CDR3 has 17 amino acids. The DNA for the CDR3 is TGCAGTGCCACCGGGACAGGGTTCGGGCTAGGAGGAACTGAAGCTTTCTTT. Translation gives CSATGTGFGLGGTEAFF.

This clonotype was seen ten or more times. This chain links TRBV4-3 with TRBJ2-3; 10 bases match TRBD1. This CDR3 contains 17 residues. V was pared by 0 bases and J by 3 bases, with 6 bases of the junction left unmatched. Germline CDR1 and CDR2: LGHNA and YSLEER. The CDR3 bases are TGCGCCAGCAGCCAAGAAGGACAGGGGGATGGGACAGATACGCAGTATTTT. Translation gives CASSQEGQGDGTDTQYF.

This clonotype was recorded at least ten times. The gene calls are TRBV4-2 and TRBJ2-3; 7 bases map to TRBD1. CDR1 LGHNA and CDR2 YNFKEQ come from the germline V gene. The ends lost 0 bases at V and 11 bases at J; junction bases unmatched: 2. CDR3 size: 12 residues. The CDR3 is CASSQEAGGQYF. The CDR3, as DNA: TGTGCCAGCAGCCAAGAGGCAGGGGGGCAGTATTTT.

This clonotype was picked up many times. The gene calls are TRBV28 and TRBJ1-2; 9 bases are shared with TRBD1. Germline V lookup: CDR1 MDHEN, CDR2 SYDVKM. This CDR3 is 14 amino acids long. Trimming cost V 6 bases and J 5 bases; bases outside gene matches: 7. Here the CDR3 DNA reads TGTGCCAGCAGGCAGAGACAGGGGGGTTATGGCTACACCTTC. Residues: CASRQRQGGYGYTF.

This clonotype was seen a few times. The rearrangement uses TRBV4-1 and TRBJ1-1; weak D call: TRBD1 (5 bases). This CDR3 has 17 residues. V shed 0 bases and J shed 0 bases, with 14 bases lying between them. Germline V gene sequence: CDR1 MGHRA, CDR2 YSYEKL. This CDR3 reads CASSQERWGGMNTEAFF. The DNA for the CDR3 is TGCGCCAGCAGCCAAGAAAGATGGGGCGGTATGAACACTGAAGCTTTCTTT.

This clonotype has more than one count but fewer than ten. The chain has TRBV6-2 or TRBV6-3 and TRBJ2-1; TRBD2 matches at 8 bases. V trimming: 7 bases; J trimming: 9 bases; junction bases outside the gene matches: 14. The CDR3 spans 15 residues. Per the germline V gene, CDR1 is MNHEY and CDR2 is SVGEGT. CDR3 nucleotide sequence: TGTGCCAGCAACCTATTCCCAGCGGGAGTCGGTGAGCAGTTCTTC. This translates into CASNLFPAGVGEQFF.

This clonotype was recorded many times. This chain connects TRBV5-1 to TRBJ2-5; TRBD1 matches 8 bases. CDR3 length: 15 amino acids. J was trimmed by 5 bases and V by 4 bases; bases with no gene match: 10. CDR1 is SGHRS, CDR2 YFSETQ, per germline. The DNA of the CDR3 is TGCGCCAGCAGCCGAGGGACAGGTGGTGGGGAGACCCAGTACTTC. It yields the protein CASSRGTGGGETQYF.

This clonotype appeared many times. V usage is TRBV10-3 and J usage is TRBJ1-2; 7 bases map to TRBD1. This CDR3 has 13 amino acids. The V segment lost 7 bases and the J segment 6 bases; nucleotides outside the gene matches: 8. The germline V gene encodes CDR1 ENHRY and CDR2 SYGVKD. The CDR3 sequence is CAITHTGEDGYTF. In DNA form, the CDR3 reads TGTGCCATCACCCACACAGGGGAAGATGGCTACACCTTC.

This clonotype showed up many times. V and J are TRBV7-2 and TRBJ2-1; TRBD2 matches 11 bases. CDR1 SGHTA and CDR2 FQGNSA come from the germline V gene. Trimming at V came to 4 bases and at J to 3 bases, leaving 5 bases not matched to a gene. This CDR3 has 16 amino acids. CDR3 in DNA: TGTGCCAGCAGCTCTTTAGCGGGGGGGCTCTACAATGAGCAGTTCTTC. Its translation is CASSSLAGGLYNEQFF.

This clonotype was detected only a few times. CDR3 bases: TGTGCCAGCAGTTACTGGACTAACAATGAGCAGTTCTTC. It encodes CASSYWTNNEQFF. V is TRBV6-2 or TRBV6-3 and J is TRBJ2-1; perhaps TRBD2 as D (6 bases). Between the trimmed V and J ends, which lost 1 base and 5 bases, there was a span of 6 bases. The germline V gene has CDR1 MNHEY and CDR2 SVGEGT. The CDR3 is made up of 13 amino acids.

This clonotype has ten or more counts. The CDR3 region is CASSFQGGYSPLHF. The CDR3 bases are TGTGCCAGCAGCTTCCAGGGAGGGTATTCACCCCTCCACTTT. V and J are TRBV7-2 and TRBJ1-6, with D possibly matching TRBD1 (5 bases). The ends were cut back, 3 bases at V and 8 bases at J, with 11 bases in the middle. The CDR3 contains 14 residues. Germline CDR1 and CDR2: SGHTA and FQGNSA. Full variable domain (outside the CDR3, taken from reference TRBV7-2 and TRBJ1-6): GAGVSQSPSNKVTEKGKDVELRCDPISGHTALYWYRQSLGQGLEFLIYFQGNSAPDKSGLPSDRFSAERTGGSVSTLTIQRTQQEDSAVYLCASSFQGGYSPLHFGNGTRLTVT.

This clonotype has a count of ten or more. The chain recombines TRBV6-1 with TRBJ1-1, with a possible D match to TRBD1 (5 bases). Germline-derived CDR1 and CDR2 are MNHNS and SASEGT. V was trimmed by 3 bases and J by 3 bases, leaving 11 bases between them. The CDR3 is 14 residues long. DNA for the CDR3: TGTGCCAGCAGTGACCAATGGGGGTACACTGAAGCTTTCTTT. It specifies CASSDQWGYTEAFF.

This clonotype was seen at least ten times. The chain combines TRBV20-1 with TRBJ2-4, with D unresolved. The V gene lost 2 bases and the J gene lost 15 bases, with 14 bases spanning the gap. This CDR3 has 11 amino acids. The germline V gene has CDR1 DFQATT and CDR2 SNEGSKA (reference sequence). CDR3 sequence reads: CSARKAVPGYF. The CDR3 nucleotides are TGCAGTGCTAGAAAGGCGGTCCCAGGGTACTTC.

The chain carries TRBV9 and TRBJ1-2; D is unclear. The V and J ends lost 2 bases and 0 bases respectively, with 8 bases between them. The CDR3 has 14 amino acids. Germline assignment: CDR1 SGDLS and CDR2 YYNGEE. CDR3 nucleotides: TGTGCCAGCAGCGTTACGGGGTCTAACTATGGCTACACCTTC. Its protein product is CASSVTGSNYGYTF.

The sample holds many counts of this clonotype. This chain links TRBV6-2 or TRBV6-3 with TRBJ1-2; 7 bases are a match to TRBD1. The CDR3 contains 11 residues. Germline trimming cut 8 bases from V and 9 bases from J; bases unmatched to any gene: 6. Germline CDR1 MNHEY, CDR2 SVGEGT. In nucleotides, the CDR3 is TGTGCCAGCGGAAACAGGGGCCGCTACACCTTC. Its protein is CASGNRGRYTF.

To note about this clonotype: A much larger clone differs from this one at a single base, so this may be a read error. This rearrangement joins TRBV29-1 to TRBJ2-2; D is uncertain. Trimming took off 6 bases at V and 10 bases at J, with 15 bases between the two ends. CDR1 and CDR2 (germline): SQVTM, ANQGSEA. The CDR3 consists of 12 residues. CDR3 bases: TGCAGCGTCCGCCGGATAGGCGAGGAGCTGTTTTTT. Protein product: CSVRRIGEELFF.